This entry lists 8 T cell receptor beta chains sequenced from one sample in a study of T-cell reconstitution after alpha-beta-depleted transplantation in children. As it was prepared, the TCRbeta library received unique molecular identifiers. TCRdb itself ran the PCR reads through MiXCR, one entry per CDR3 protein. Altogether 25,000 to 35,000 distinct CDR3 sequences are present, around 7% being singletons, with the ten largest covering under 30%. Study-level results: There were reportedly several hundred expanded graft clones from which alpha-beta T cells came about two months after transplant.

Their antigen targets remain unknown. The sample in question was peripheral blood, obtained 60 days after TCRalphabeta/CD19-depleted stem cell transplant. These receptors originate from a child under two years old who had a stem cell transplant for acute myeloid leukemia, so the T cells may come from the graft donor.

This clonotype was seen repeatedly, ten times or more. This sequence joins TRBV27 and TRBJ1-6; the D gene is possibly TRBD1 (6 bases). In germline, CDR1 is MNHEY, CDR2 SMNVEV (reference sequence). V was pared by 5 bases and J by 0 bases, with 17 bases between. The CDR3 is 18 amino acids. CDR3 DNA: TGTGCCAGCAGTCCTCAGGGGATCGGCCTCTCCTATAATTCACCCCTCCACTTT. Its protein is CASSPQGIGLSYNSPLHF.

This clonotype was seen many times. This rearrangement joins TRBV7-2 to TRBJ1-1; D remains ambiguous. Germline V gives CDR1 SGHTA, CDR2 FQGNSA. The CDR3 is made up of 15 amino acids. V lost 2 bases and J lost 3, with 13 bases in between. The DNA of the CDR3 is TGTGCCAGCAGCTTACTTTTTCGTTTGGACACTGAAGCTTTCTTT. This sequence encodes CASSLLFRLDTEAFF.

The gene calls are TRBV2 and TRBJ1-1, with no clear D. CDR1 and CDR2 from the germline V gene are SNHLY and FYNNEI. V was trimmed by 11 bases and J by 1 base, leaving 11 bases between them. The CDR3 is 12 amino acids. The CDR3 protein is CAFCRGNTEAFF. As DNA, the CDR3 is TGTGCCTTCTGTCGTGGGAACACTGAAGCTTTCTTT.

In its sample, this clonotype was seen a few times. The chain is built from TRBV10-3 and TRBJ1-5; D gene unclear. The V and J ends lost 5 bases and 3 bases respectively, with 8 bases between them. Germline CDR1 is ENHRY and CDR2 is SYGVKD. CDR3 length equals 13 residues. The CDR3 sequence is CAISRRNNQPQHF. In DNA, the CDR3 is TGTGCCATCAGTCGCCGGAACAATCAGCCCCAGCATTTT.

This clonotype has at least ten counts. In nucleotides, the CDR3 is TGTGCCAGCAGTCAGGGGACAGGCTGGGCCTACGAGCAGTACTTC. It is translated as CASSQGTGWAYEQYF. The chain recombines TRBV12-3 or TRBV12-4 with TRBJ2-7; 8 bases are a match to TRBD1. This CDR3 region has 15 residues. Trimming at V came to 5 bases and at J to 2 bases, leaving 8 bases not matched to a gene.

This clonotype was seen more than once but under ten times. The chain employs TRBV19 and TRBJ1-6; D is ambiguous. The V and J ends lost 6 bases and 10 bases respectively, with 13 bases between them. The CDR3 sequence is 13 residues long. CDR1 and CDR2 from the germline V gene are LNHDA and SQIVND (reference sequence). CDR3 in DNA: TGTGCCAGTAGCACCCCCCCACACTCACCCCTCCACTTT. Amino acid sequence: CASSTPPHSPLHF.

This clonotype occurred many times. The rearrangement uses TRBV30 and TRBJ2-7, with D possibly TRBD2 on 5 matching bases. Trimming shortened V by 4 bases and J by 4 bases, and 11 bases separated the two germline ends. The CDR3 totals 12 residues. Germline CDR1 GTSNPN, CDR2 SVGIG (reference sequence). The CDR3 protein is CAWTDFSYEQYF. In nucleotides, the CDR3 is TGTGCCTGGACGGACTTCTCTTACGAGCAGTACTTC.

This clonotype was counted many times. The J gene is TRBJ2-7, the V gene TRBV6-1; tentative D call: TRBD2 (5 bases). CDR3 length: 15 amino acids. V lost 1 base and J lost 3, with 13 bases in between. CDR1 is MNHNS, CDR2 SASEGT, per germline. The CDR3 nucleotides read TGTGCCAGCAGTGAAGACCCTACGGGGAACTACGAGCAGTACTTC. This sequence encodes CASSEDPTGNYEQYF.